Listed below are T cell receptor beta chains from one sample, sequenced in a study of T-cell reconstitution after alpha-beta-depleted transplantation in children. Using its own MiXCR run on the PCR reads, TCRdb lists one record per CDR3 protein. The data contain a few hundred thousand distinct CDR3 sequences, 25% to 30% of them singletons. This sample comprised PBMCs, obtained before TCRalphabeta/CD19-depleted stem cell transplant. The receptors come from a boy under two years old with Wiskott-Aldrich syndrome, due to receive a stem cell transplant. CDR3s include the opening cysteine and the closing phenylalanine or tryptophan. Each record gives: D gene, V gene, J gene, clone size, CDR3 protein, CDR3 DNA. D genes are given only for firm matches. The size entry is marked missing in some rows and otherwise reads once, few, many or a size class.

D: -
V: TRBV7-2
J: TRBJ2-5
size: few
CDR3: CASSLEFGPQYF
DNA: TGTGCCAGCAGCTTGGAGTTCGGTCCCCAGTACTTC

D: TRBD2
V: TRBV5-1
J: TRBJ2-7
size: few
CDR3: CASRQLAGGSEQYF
DNA: TGCGCCAGCAGGCAGCTAGCGGGAGGATCCGAGCAGTACTTC

D: -
V: TRBV28
J: TRBJ2-6
size: -
CDR3: CASSRLRTSGANVLTF
DNA: TGTGCCAGCAGTCGCCTTCGGACGAGCGGGGCCAACGTCCTGACTTTC

D: -
V: TRBV29-1
J: TRBJ2-1
size: once
CDR3: CSGLSPESYNEQFF
DNA: TGCAGCGGATTGAGCCCCGAGTCCTACAATGAGCAGTTCTTC

D: -
V: TRBV5-6
J: TRBJ2-2
size: few
CDR3: CASSLGSGANTGELFF
DNA: TGTGCCAGCAGCTTGGGGAGCGGAGCGAACACCGGGGAGCTGTTTTTT

D: TRBD2
V: TRBV24-1
J: TRBJ2-1
size: few
CDR3: CATSDPGIAGYNEQFF
DNA: TGTGCCACCAGTGATCCGGGGATAGCGGGATACAATGAGCAGTTCTTC

D: -
V: TRBV5-1
J: TRBJ2-1
size: few
CDR3: CASSAWDNYNEQFF
DNA: TGCGCCAGCAGCGCCTGGGACAACTACAATGAGCAGTTCTTC

D: -
V: TRBV5-1
J: TRBJ2-1
size: -
CDR3: CASSSLSAATYNEQFF
DNA: TGCGCCAGCAGCTCCCTTTCTGCGGCAACCTACAATGAGCAGTTCTTC

D: -
V: TRBV10-3
J: TRBJ2-7
size: few
CDR3: CAISESDEQYF
DNA: TGTGCCATCAGTGAGTCGGACGAGCAGTACTTC

D: -
V: TRBV29-1
J: TRBJ2-3
size: -
CDR3: CSVVIRGSTDTQYF
DNA: TGCAGCGTTGTGATCCGGGGGTCCACAGATACGCAGTATTTT

D: -
V: TRBV11-1
J: TRBJ2-6
size: -
CDR3: CASSWTGTFSGANVLTF
DNA: TGTGCCAGCAGCTGGACCGGGACATTTTCTGGGGCCAACGTCCTGACTTTC

D: -
V: TRBV7-6
J: TRBJ1-2
size: few
CDR3: CASSSSGAGGYTF
DNA: TGTGCCAGCAGCTCATCGGGGGCTGGGGGCTACACCTTC

D: -
V: TRBV29-1
J: TRBJ1-2
size: few
CDR3: CSVEDPGGGYTF
DNA: TGCAGCGTTGAAGATCCGGGAGGTGGCTACACCTTC

D: -
V: TRBV29-1
J: TRBJ1-2
size: few
CDR3: CSVDYYGYTF
DNA: TGCAGCGTTGACTACTATGGCTACACCTTC

D: TRBD1
V: TRBV7-2
J: TRBJ1-1
size: few
CDR3: CASSLYDRGIPNTEAFF
DNA: TGTGCCAGCAGCTTATACGACAGGGGAATACCGAACACTGAAGCTTTCTTT

D: -
V: TRBV20-1
J: TRBJ2-3
size: few
CDR3: CSAPGLRGDTQYF
DNA: TGCAGTGCACCCGGACTAAGGGGTGATACGCAGTATTTT

D: -
V: TRBV29-1
J: TRBJ1-2
size: -
CDR3: CSVDKARSDGYTF
DNA: TGCAGCGTTGACAAGGCCCGAAGCGATGGCTACACCTTC

D: -
V: TRBV10-3
J: TRBJ2-7
size: -
CDR3: CAISDRGAGANYEQYF
DNA: TGTGCCATCAGTGACCGGGGAGCCGGGGCCAACTACGAGCAGTACTTC

D: -
V: TRBV12-3/TRBV12-4
J: TRBJ2-3
size: -
CDR3: CASSGGVRDRDFTDTQYF
DNA: TGTGCCAGCAGTGGAGGGGTCCGGGACAGAGATTTCACAGATACGCAGTATTTT

D: TRBD1
V: TRBV4-1
J: TRBJ1-5
size: -
CDR3: CASSQVPGTANQPQHF
DNA: TGCGCCAGCAGCCAGGTTCCCGGGACAGCAAATCAGCCCCAGCATTTT

D: TRBD2
V: TRBV6-1
J: TRBJ2-3
size: -
CDR3: CASSKLAGASGTQYF
DNA: TGTGCCAGCAGTAAACTAGCGGGAGCGTCTGGTACGCAGTATTTT

D: TRBD1
V: TRBV12-3/TRBV12-4
J: TRBJ2-5
size: few
CDR3: CASSRSQGAYQETQYF
DNA: TGTGCCAGCAGCCGATCACAGGGGGCGTATCAAGAGACCCAGTACTTC

D: -
V: TRBV20-1
J: TRBJ1-6
size: -
CDR3: CSASLATGFNSPLHF
DNA: TGCAGTGCTTCTCTAGCGACAGGTTTTAATTCACCCCTCCACTTT

D: -
V: TRBV12-3/TRBV12-4
J: TRBJ1-4
size: -
CDR3: CASSQGFNEKLFF
DNA: TGTGCCAGCAGTCAGGGATTCAATGAAAAACTGTTTTTT

D: -
V: TRBV6-5
J: TRBJ2-5
size: -
CDR3: CASSYSTAPLRETQYF
DNA: TGTGCCAGCAGTTACTCGACTGCCCCCCTACGGGAGACCCAGTACTTC

D: -
V: TRBV10-2
J: TRBJ2-2
size: few
CDR3: CASSEHSTGELFF
DNA: TGCGCCAGCAGTGAGCACAGCACCGGGGAGCTGTTTTTT

D: -
V: TRBV10-3
J: TRBJ1-2
size: -
CDR3: CAARPRTAANYGYTF
DNA: TGTGCCGCCAGACCTCGGACCGCGGCCAACTATGGCTACACCTTC

D: -
V: TRBV5-1
J: TRBJ1-1
size: -
CDR3: CASRLERNTEAFF
DNA: TGCGCCAGCAGATTGGAACGAAACACTGAAGCTTTCTTT

D: TRBD2
V: TRBV20-1
J: TRBJ2-3
size: -
CDR3: CSANRLAATDTQYF
DNA: TGCAGTGCTAATCGGCTAGCGGCTACAGATACGCAGTATTTT

D: TRBD2
V: TRBV29-1
J: TRBJ2-1
size: -
CDR3: CSVGGGGSYNEQFF
DNA: TGCAGCGTTGGGGGGGGAGGATCCTACAATGAGCAGTTCTTC

D: -
V: TRBV27
J: TRBJ2-7
size: few
CDR3: CASRTLQGPGEQYF
DNA: TGTGCCAGCAGGACACTACAGGGTCCCGGCGAGCAGTACTTC

D: -
V: TRBV4-1
J: TRBJ2-5
size: -
CDR3: CASSQDRFSRAQYF
DNA: TGCGCCAGCAGCCAAGATCGCTTCTCGCGGGCCCAGTACTTC

D: TRBD2
V: TRBV28
J: TRBJ2-1
size: -
CDR3: CASSSSRGGSYNEQFF
DNA: TGTGCCAGCAGTTCATCTCGGGGCGGGAGCTACAATGAGCAGTTCTTC

D: TRBD2
V: TRBV25-1
J: TRBJ2-1
size: -
CDR3: CASSEYGLIWTSGYNEQFF
DNA: TGTGCCAGCAGTGAATATGGGTTGATATGGACTAGCGGCTACAATGAGCAGTTCTTC

D: TRBD2
V: TRBV12-3/TRBV12-4
J: TRBJ2-1
size: few
CDR3: CASKGTLAGYNEQFF
DNA: TGTGCCAGCAAAGGCACCCTAGCGGGCTACAATGAGCAGTTCTTC

D: TRBD2
V: TRBV5-1
J: TRBJ2-5
size: -
CDR3: CASSISGGEQTQYF
DNA: TGCGCCAGCAGCATTAGCGGGGGAGAGCAGACCCAGTACTTC

D: -
V: TRBV11-2
J: TRBJ2-1
size: few
CDR3: CASSLAWAEGFF
DNA: TGTGCCAGCAGCTTAGCATGGGCCGAGGGGTTCTTC

D: -
V: TRBV3-1
J: TRBJ2-2
size: -
CDR3: CASTAKSIQVPGELFF
DNA: TGTGCCAGCACCGCCAAGAGTATACAAGTCCCCGGGGAGCTGTTTTTT

D: TRBD1
V: TRBV28
J: TRBJ2-7
size: -
CDR3: CASHKTWTGYEQYF
DNA: TGTGCCAGCCATAAGACTTGGACAGGCTACGAGCAGTACTTC

D: -
V: TRBV5-1
J: TRBJ1-1
size: many
CDR3: CASSLTGSNTEAFF
DNA: TGCGCCAGCAGCTTGACAGGGTCGAACACTGAAGCTTTCTTT